The source of this TCR beta chain is a study of blood T cell repertoires in COVID-19 (dated by TCRdb to 2020 to 2022). In the study overall: Samples from collaborators originated in the United States, Italy and Spain and spanned both the acute and convalescent phases of COVID-19. The repertoires were released in a freely available public database meant as a resource for research on the immune response to SARS-CoV-2. The sample metadata nearly always contained a de-identified subject ID, COVID-19 status, age in years and sex. Samples were obtained from the ongoing ImmuneRACE study (first 160 participants) and from about 1,300 subjects provided by 6 global collaborators. HLA class I and class II types, where available, came from metadata supplied by the sample provider rather than from assay-based typing. The prospective study material was composed of cDNA or gDNA derived from T cells, B-cell-depleted T cells, or PBMCs. The dataset comprised deeply sampled blood TCRbeta repertoires from subjects exposed to, actively infected with, or recovered from COVID-19. Overall study results and their limits: The amount of clinical and demographic metadata varied by source and participant and was provided uncurated.

TCRbeta CDR3 regions were amplified from genomic DNA by means of the immunoSEQ Assay, a bias-controlled multiplex PCR. As for the original processing: The number of nucleated cells in each sample was estimated by amplification of reference gene primers within the assay. To quantify the absolute abundance of each unique TCRbeta CDR3 rearrangement, sequence reads were collapsed and filtered. For each sample, productive Simpson clonality was calculated as the square root of Simpson's diversity index across productive rearrangements. This is the immuneACCESS table as TCRdb keeps it, with only in-frame sequences that have V and J called. A part of the clones is gone; compared with another copy, unresolved V genes explain less than half, and the rest is unexplained. That table is the source of V, J and clone size, and D and trimming were worked out from the DNA. Within this sample are about 160,000 clones, with 84% of them counted one time only. The top ten clonotypes cover roughly 2% of the sample.

As regards this clone: Its antigen remains unidentified. Qualities for individual bases were not recorded, and no much larger clone is one base off.

V is pared back by 2 bases and J by 7 bases, with 12 bases lying between the germline termini. The cysteine opens and the phenylalanine closes a CDR3 of 13 amino acids. Kept here is only the CDR3 DNA, which spans 39 bases and is read in frame from base 1. From the germline V gene (reference sequence), CDR1 is LGHDT and CDR2 is YNNKEL. Whole blood was collected in K2EDTA tubes by collaborating institutions according to the institutions' own protocols. For TCRbeta analysis, collaborator samples were shipped as frozen whole blood, as isolated PBMCs, or as DNA extracted from either sample type. Sample: peripheral blood. The chain employs TRBV3-1 (or the pseudogene TRBV3-2) and TRBJ2-7; TRBD2 is a possible D gene, resting on 5 matching bases. The clonotype was recovered from a man between 70 and 80 years old with acute or convalescent COVID-19. The DNA reads TGTGCCAGCAGCCAACTCCTGACGGGGGAGCAGTACTTC. It codes for CASSQLLTGEQYF.